This entry lists 26 T cell receptor beta chains sequenced from one sample in a study of blood T cell repertoires in COVID-19. Generated by immunoSEQ multiplex PCR, the TCRdb table keeps only in-frame clones and is missing some. The sample holds about 360,000 clones, 83% seen once. Sequenced sample: peripheral blood. Every receptor here comes from a man younger than 40 with active or convalescent COVID-19.

This chain links TRBV15 with TRBJ1-2, with a tentative D call TRBD1 (6 bases). V was shortened by 6 bases and J by 9 bases, with 20 bases between the two germline ends. This CDR3 has 14 residues. Germline V CDR1 and CDR2: LNHNV, YYDKDF (reference sequence). The CDR3 region is CATRSSGGALSYTF. The CDR3 DNA is TGTGCCACCAGATCGAGTGGGGGGGCGCTTAGCTACACCTTC.

The chain carries TRBV5-4 and TRBJ2-3; 11 bases line up with TRBD2. V was pared by 3 bases and J by 3 bases, with 6 bases of the junction left unmatched. From germline, CDR1 is SGHNT and CDR2 YYREEE (reference sequence). CDR3 size: 16 residues. CDR3 in amino acids: CASSSSVAGGTDTQYF. The CDR3 region has the DNA TGTGCCAGCAGCTCGTCGGTAGCGGGGGGGACAGATACGCAGTATTTT.

This clone was observed a few times. The chain couples TRBV6-5 to TRBJ2-7; 13 nucleotides align to TRBD2. With 4 bases clipped from V and 4 bases from J, the junction kept 4 bases outside the gene matches. CDR3 size: 15 residues. Per germline, CDR1 MNHEY and CDR2 SVGAGI. The CDR3 coding sequence is TGTGCCAGCAGTTCCGGACTAGCGGGAGTATACGAGCAGTACTTC. Amino acids: CASSSGLAGVYEQYF.

In its sample, this clone was seen once. The rearrangement links TRBV4-2 to TRBJ1-3; unclear D gene. Germline V lookup: CDR1 LGHNA, CDR2 YNFKEQ. V lost 0 bases to trimming and J lost 0 bases, with 12 bases between them. The CDR3 is 17 residues long. CDR3 sequence reads: CASSQDGQPGSGNTIYF. The CDR3 region has the DNA TGTGCCAGCAGCCAAGATGGTCAGCCGGGCTCTGGAAACACCATATATTTT.

The chain couples TRBV9 to TRBJ2-7; TRBD2 matches 9 bases. The CDR3 is 16 amino acids. The trim removed 0 bases at V and 5 bases at J, leaving 9 bases unmatched. Germline V gives CDR1 SGDLS, CDR2 YYNGEE. DNA for the CDR3: TGTGCCAGCAGCGTAGCCCTAGCGGGGTATATGAACGAGCAGTACTTC. It translates to CASSVALAGYMNEQYF. Full variable domain (missing parts from reference TRBV9 and TRBJ2-7): DSGVTQTPKHLITATGQRVTLRCSPRSGDLSVYWYQQSLDQGLQFLIQYYNGEERAKGNILERFSAQQFPDLHSELNLSSLELGDSALYFCASSVALAGYMNEQYFGPGTRLTVT.

This clone was detected only a few times. The chain joins TRBV2 to TRBJ1-5; 7 bases agree with TRBD1. CDR1 and CDR2 from the germline V gene are SNHLY and FYNNEI. After removal of 8 bases from V and 5 bases from J, the junction contained 9 bases not matched to a gene. This CDR3 comprises 14 residues. The CDR3 coding sequence is TGTGCCAGCGGTACAAACAGGGGCTATCAGCCCCAGCATTTT. Translating it yields CASGTNRGYQPQHF.

V gene TRBV9 combines with J gene TRBJ1-1; tentatively, D is TRBD1 (6 bases). From germline, CDR1 is SGDLS and CDR2 YYNGEE. The CDR3 is 13 residues long. Deletions cut 4 bases from V and 2 bases from J, with 9 bases between. The CDR3 spells CASSPQGNTEAFF. CDR3 nucleotides: TGTGCCAGCAGCCCACAGGGAAACACTGAAGCTTTCTTT.

The V and J genes are TRBV7-2 and TRBJ2-3; maybe TRBD2 (6 bases). V gave up 5 bases and J gave up 6 bases, with 21 bases separating them. Per the germline V gene, CDR1 is SGHTA and CDR2 is FQGNSA. The CDR3 is 16 amino acids. In DNA form, the CDR3 reads TGTGCCAGCAGCCTCGCGGGGAGAGGCGGGGCCGATACGCAGTATTTT. Protein sequence: CASSLAGRGGADTQYF.

This clone was seen a handful of times. The chain carries TRBV6-5 and TRBJ1-2; D perhaps matches TRBD1 (5 bases). Deletions cut 2 bases from V and 4 bases from J, with 14 bases between. This CDR3 comprises 15 residues. Germline CDR1 reads MNHEY; CDR2 reads SVGAGI. CDR3 bases: TGTGCCAGCAGTTACGGGGGGGGTGTTGTCTATGGCTACACCTTC. It encodes CASSYGGGVVYGYTF.

This chain links TRBV6-6 with TRBJ1-2, with D perhaps matching TRBD1 (6 bases). V gave up 5 bases and J gave up 0 bases, with 19 bases separating them. CDR3 length: 17 amino acids. Looked up from germline, CDR1 is MNHNY and CDR2 is SVGAGI (reference sequence). The DNA for the CDR3 is TGTGCCAGCAGTCCCATAGACTCCACAGGGACTAACTATGGCTACACCTTC. Its protein product is CASSPIDSTGTNYGYTF.

The J gene is TRBJ1-1, the V gene TRBV28, with a weak D call TRBD1 (5 bases). The CDR3 has 16 amino acids. V was clipped by 5 bases and J by 1 base, with 17 bases between them. Germline V gene data show CDR1 as MDHEN and CDR2 as SYDVKM. The CDR3, as DNA: TGTGCCAGCAGTCCCCACCGTGGGCAGGGGAACACTGAAGCTTTCTTT. It specifies CASSPHRGQGNTEAFF.

V gene TRBV28 combines with J gene TRBJ2-7; 9 positions match TRBD2. The CDR3 runs to 17 residues. From germline, CDR1 is MDHEN and CDR2 SYDVKM. Trimming at V came to 6 bases and at J to 5 bases, leaving 17 bases not matched to a gene. The CDR3 here is CASSATEGTSFQNEQYF. CDR3 coding DNA: TGTGCCAGCAGCGCTACCGAAGGGACTAGCTTTCAAAACGAGCAGTACTTC.

This chain uses TRBV7-9 with TRBJ1-5; D is ambiguous. Deletions cut 3 bases from V and 1 base from J, with 13 bases between. CDR3 length equals 16 residues. Per the germline V gene, CDR1 is SEHNR and CDR2 is FQNEAQ (reference sequence). CDR3 in amino acids: CASSFSRPGSNQPQHF. The CDR3 bases are TGTGCCAGCAGCTTTTCTCGGCCAGGCAGCAATCAGCCCCAGCATTTT.

The V gene is TRBV19, the J gene TRBJ2-2; no clear D. The V end was cut by 6 bases, the J end by 6 bases, with 8 bases between. There are 12 residues in the CDR3. Germline V CDR1 and CDR2: LNHDA, SQIVND (reference sequence). The CDR3 protein is CASRQQPGELFF. CDR3 in DNA: TGTGCCAGTAGACAACAACCCGGGGAGCTGTTTTTT.

The count of this clone is one. The gene calls are TRBV11-2 and TRBJ1-6; 10 bases are a match to TRBD1. The germline V gene encodes CDR1 SGHAT and CDR2 FQNNGV. V shed 7 bases, J shed 5 bases, and the junction held 17 bases outside the gene matches. The CDR3 is 19 residues long. The CDR3 region has the DNA TGTGCCAGCACCAAATTCCGGGACAGGGGCCGATTTAATAATTCACCCCTCCACTTT. Encoded protein: CASTKFRDRGRFNNSPLHF.

The chain has TRBV7-3 and TRBJ2-3; possibly TRBD1 for D (5 bases). V lost 5 bases and J 3 bases, leaving 12 bases between the germline ends. The length of the CDR3 is 14 residues. Germline values: CDR1 SGHTA, CDR2 FQGTGA. CDR3 DNA: TGTGCCAGCAGCCCGGACACCGAAACAGATACGCAGTATTTT. Translation: CASSPDTETDTQYF.

The V call is TRBV24-1, the J call TRBJ1-5, with 8 nucleotides matching TRBD1. Germline CDR1 and CDR2: KGHDR and SFDVKD. CDR3 length: 16 residues. The V and J ends lost 3 bases and 3 bases, in that order; junction bases with no gene match: 6. This chain's CDR3 is CATSDPTGGYNQPQHF. In DNA form, the CDR3 reads TGTGCCACCAGTGATCCCACAGGGGGTTACAATCAGCCCCAGCATTTT.

The rearrangement links TRBV19 to TRBJ1-4; weak D call: TRBD1 (6 bases). The CDR3 runs to 14 residues. With 9 bases removed from V and 8 bases from J, the gap between germline ends came to 19 bases. Germline V gene sequence: CDR1 LNHDA, CDR2 SQIVND (reference sequence). CDR3 nucleotides: TGTGCCAGCCGTTACCGGACAGAGACCGAAAAACTGTTTTTT. Amino acid sequence: CASRYRTETEKLFF.

This chain joins TRBV7-2 and TRBJ2-1, with TRBD2 as a possible D gene (6 bases). The germline gives CDR1 SGHTA, CDR2 FQGNSA. V lost 5 bases and J lost 6, with 11 bases in between. This CDR3 region has 13 residues. The CDR3 loop reads CASSMGGFNEQFF. In nucleotides, the CDR3 is TGTGCCAGCAGCATGGGAGGCTTCAATGAGCAGTTCTTC.

The chain has TRBV5-4 and TRBJ1-2; 7 bases map to TRBD1. This CDR3 comprises 15 residues. V shed 3 bases, J shed 7 bases, and the junction held 12 bases outside the gene matches. CDR1 is SGHNT, CDR2 YYREEE, per germline (reference sequence). The CDR3 sequence: CASSSIWTGPGGYTF. CDR3 coding DNA: TGTGCCAGCAGCTCGATTTGGACAGGCCCAGGTGGCTACACCTTC.

The V call is TRBV19, the J call TRBJ2-1, with a tentative D call TRBD2 (5 bases). The ends were cut back, 5 bases at V and 3 bases at J, with 14 bases in the middle. The CDR3 runs 15 residues. Germline assignment: CDR1 LNHDA and CDR2 SQIVND (reference sequence). The CDR3 DNA reads as TGTGCCAGTAGTCCGCTACCAGCGGTCTACAATGAGCAGTTCTTC. As protein: CASSPLPAVYNEQFF. Filled out from reference TRBV19 and TRBJ2-1, the complete variable domain reads DGGITQSPKYLFRKEGQNVTLSCEQNLNHDAMYWYRQDPGQGLRLIYYSQIVNDFQKGDIAEGYSVSREKKESFPLTVTSAQKNPTAFYLCASSPLPAVYNEQFFGPGTRLTVL.

The chain uses TRBV5-1 and TRBJ1-5; TRBD1 aligns across 7 bases. CDR3 length: 15 amino acids. CDR1 is SGHRS and CDR2 is YFSETQ in the germline V gene. The junction had 6 bases not matched to a gene; V was cut back by 4 bases and J by 2 bases. The DNA for the CDR3 is TGCGCCAGCAGCCTACAGGGGAACGGCAATCAGCCCCAGCATTTT. Its protein product is CASSLQGNGNQPQHF.

This chain joins TRBV12-3 or TRBV12-4 and TRBJ1-1; no clear D gene. The CDR3 is 11 residues long. Trimming stripped 7 bases from V and 4 bases from J, with 7 bases between. CDR3 residues: CASTLGTEAFF. The CDR3 nucleotides read TGTGCCAGCACCCTCGGCACTGAAGCTTTCTTT.

The chain is built from TRBV11-1 and TRBJ2-1; a weak D match, TRBD2 (6 bases). The CDR3 is 16 residues long. Germline CDR1 and CDR2: SGHAT and FQDESV (reference sequence). Trimming left V 5 bases short and J 1 base short, with 15 bases between. The CDR3 nucleotides are TGTGCCAGCAGCCCACGGAGGGGAGGATCCTACAATGAGCAGTTCTTC. Its translation: CASSPRRGGSYNEQFF.

The chain has TRBV28 and TRBJ1-5; D is unresolved. The length of the CDR3 is 14 residues. Trimming removed 7 bases from V and 7 bases from J, with 17 bases in between. Germline-derived CDR1 and CDR2 are MDHEN and SYDVKM. The DNA for the CDR3 is TGTGCCAGCACCTCCCGGGGTGAGGGACAGCCCCAGCATTTT. It yields the protein CASTSRGEGQPQHF.

The V gene is TRBV19, the J gene TRBJ1-2; D gene ambiguous. Germline V gene lookup returns CDR1 LNHDA and CDR2 SQIVND (reference sequence). V was pared by 5 bases and J by 6 bases, with 13 bases between. The CDR3 sequence is 13 residues long. CDR3: CASSLVTTDGYTF. In DNA, the CDR3 is TGTGCCAGTAGTCTCGTTACAACCGATGGCTACACCTTC.